This T cell receptor beta chain derives from a study of T cell repertoires in cytomegalovirus infection. Whole-study context: From public TCR beta signatures came an indication of both CMV infection and matching HLA type.

Unmatched junction bases numbered 1, after V lost 4 bases and J lost 0 bases. The germline CDR1 and CDR2 sequences are ENHRY and SYGVKD. This CDR3 spans 15 amino acids. TCRdb recomputed calls from the reads with MiXCR, one row per CDR3 protein. Of roughly 310,000 distinct CDR3 sequences listed, about 27% were seen once; the top ten hold 15% to 25%. This clonotype has just a few counts. Its antigen is not identified. Study-wide results and limits: Carriers of CMV plus the relevant HLA were identified by cumulative public TCR beta family frequency.

The source was cultured PBMCs, collected from culture after CMV antigen stimulation. This TCR came from a human donor in good health (CMV status not recorded). Some clones in this sample may be carry-over from other donors' samples. This rearrangement joins TRBV10-3 to TRBJ1-5, with TRBD1 matching 9 bases. CDR3 nucleotides: TGTGCCATCAGTGGGGACAGGGCTAGCAATCAGCCCCAGCATTTT. It encodes CAISGDRASNQPQHF.